The clone carrying this T cell receptor (beta chain) appeared many times. Its antigen is as yet unknown. Time point specified: patch test 1, 2 weeks after DPC sensitization. Stated treatment: therapeutic diphenylcyclopropenone sensitization with weekly scalp DPC. This sample was taken from a study of human T cells and chemical hapten exposure. Study information: Across samples, TCR yields varied, mostly owing to small differences in pooled library volumes. Findings and limits, study-wide: As patch test score rose, PT1 expanded TCR counts tended to rise as well. Sensitizing with DPC caused no change in TCRs above 1 in 1000 frequency.

V trimming: 4 bases; J trimming: 7 bases; junction bases outside the gene matches: 13. Germline lookup yields CDR1 MDHEN and CDR2 SYDVKM. The CDR3 extends over 16 amino acids. Original processing notes: A per-sample median of 95,638 TCRs was observed, with a range of roughly 23,224 to 700,000. TCRdb fed the RACE reads into MiXCR, producing one record per CDR3 protein. TCRdb, not the authors, supplied the V and J calls. The sample contains some 380,000 distinct CDR3 sequences, 4% to 5.5% of which appear only once. This TCR came from a woman aged 45-60 years with alopecia areata. Some clones in this sample may be carry-over from other donors' samples. The chain carries TRBV28 and TRBJ2-1, with 7 positions matching TRBD2. The input for sequencing was whole blood, taken in connection with sensitization to the hapten diphenylcyclopropenone (DPC). Here the CDR3 reads CASSSGSGISENEQFF. The CDR3 region has the DNA TGTGCCAGCAGTTCTGGGAGCGGGATCAGTGAAAATGAGCAGTTCTTC.